Presented here are 6 T cell receptor beta chains from one specimen sequenced in a study of CXCR3-negative and CXCR3-positive naive CD8 T cells. TRB cDNA libraries were made by UMI-labeled 5' RACE. TCRdb reprocessed the 5' RACE reads, with one entry per CDR3 protein and no DNA. The sample features approximately 24,000 distinct CDR3 sequences, with approximately 2.8% in its top ten. Sequenced sample: naive CXCR3- CD8+ T cells from blood. This sample's subset: CD45RO-CCR7+CD27+CD95- naive CD8+ T cells lacking CXCR3 (TNR3-). The receptors come from a human donor in good health. Some clones in this sample may be carry-over from other donors' samples.

This clonotype registers medium-sized by frequency. The rearrangement uses TRBV7-6 and TRBJ1-5. Germline values: CDR1 SGHVS, CDR2 FNYEAQ. The CDR3 has 17 amino acids. This CDR3 reads CASSLEAGPQGNQPQHF.

The genes are TRBV7-6 and TRBJ1-1. Germline V gives CDR1 SGHVS, CDR2 FNYEAQ. CDR3 length: 13 residues. The CDR3 reads CASSHQMNTEAFF.

This CDR3 reads CASSFGAPGNQPQHF. The chain employs TRBV12-3 or TRBV12-4 and TRBJ1-5. The CDR3 totals 15 residues.

The chain couples TRBV5-5 to TRBJ2-7. The CDR3 length is 11 residues. The germline gives CDR1 SGHKS, CDR2 YYEKEE (reference sequence). The CDR3: CASSWVGEQYF.

The chain joins TRBV3-1 to TRBJ2-2; TCRdb's D gene call, TRBD1, goes unchecked for lack of DNA. This CDR3 has 19 amino acids. Germline CDR1 reads LGHDT; CDR2 reads YNNKEL (reference sequence). CDR3 protein: CASSQDPQGTLEGAGELFF.

The V call is TRBV29-1, the J call TRBJ1-1; checking the TCRdb D call of TRBD1 is not possible without DNA. The germline CDR1 and CDR2 sequences are SQVTM and ANQGSEA. This CDR3 contains 13 residues. This chain's CDR3 is CSGTAGGNTEAFF.